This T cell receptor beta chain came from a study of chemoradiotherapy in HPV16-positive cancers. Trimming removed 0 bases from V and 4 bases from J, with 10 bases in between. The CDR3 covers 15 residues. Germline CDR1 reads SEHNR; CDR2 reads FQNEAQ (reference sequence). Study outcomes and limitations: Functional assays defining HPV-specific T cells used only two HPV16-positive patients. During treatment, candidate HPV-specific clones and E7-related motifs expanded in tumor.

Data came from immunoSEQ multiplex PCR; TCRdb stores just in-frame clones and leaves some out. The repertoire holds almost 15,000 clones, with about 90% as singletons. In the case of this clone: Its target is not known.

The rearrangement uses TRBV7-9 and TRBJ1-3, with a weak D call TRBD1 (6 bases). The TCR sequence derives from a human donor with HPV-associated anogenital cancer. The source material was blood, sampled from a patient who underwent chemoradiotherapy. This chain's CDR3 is CASSLALGTGNTIYF. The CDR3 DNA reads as TGTGCCAGCAGCTTAGCGCTGGGGACAGGAAACACCATATATTTT.